The text below deals with one T cell receptor (beta chain). What it binds is unknown. The data stem from a study of cytomegalovirus exposure and HLA in healthy donors. For the study at large: About 85 million unique TCR sequences came from HLA-typed donors in an early release. Study-wide points: Earlier analysis found most TCR beta V segments productive about 90% or about 30% of the time. Among immune exposure information, only CMV serostatus was available. A few CMV-associated chains proved CMV antigen-specific in vitro.

The PCR used 60 Vbeta and 13 Jbeta primers. Repertoires were generated with immunoSEQ multiplex PCR, while TCRdb's copy carries only in-frame clones and drops some. The data contain about 150,000 clones, roughly four fifths of them singletons. V was clipped by 5 bases and J by 3 bases, with 17 bases between them. The CDR3 is made up of 15 amino acids. The V gene's germline CDR1 is SEHNR and CDR2 FQNEAQ (reference sequence). This sequence originates from a man aged 35-49 years in good health and CMV-seronegative. The V and J genes are TRBV7-9 and TRBJ2-7, with a possible D match to TRBD1 (5 bases). Sequenced: PBMCs. The CDR3 loop is CASSRTTDPIYEQYF. CDR3 nucleotide sequence: TGTGCCAGCAGCCGGACGACAGACCCAATCTACGAGCAGTACTTC. The full variable domain, in which reference TRBV7-9 and TRBJ2-7 provide the parts outside the CDR3, is DTGVSQNPRHKITKRGQNVTFRCDPISEHNRLYWYRQTLGQGPEFLTYFQNEAQLEKSRLLSDRFSAERPKGSFSTLEIQRTEQGDSAMYLCASSRTTDPIYEQYFGPGTRLTVT.